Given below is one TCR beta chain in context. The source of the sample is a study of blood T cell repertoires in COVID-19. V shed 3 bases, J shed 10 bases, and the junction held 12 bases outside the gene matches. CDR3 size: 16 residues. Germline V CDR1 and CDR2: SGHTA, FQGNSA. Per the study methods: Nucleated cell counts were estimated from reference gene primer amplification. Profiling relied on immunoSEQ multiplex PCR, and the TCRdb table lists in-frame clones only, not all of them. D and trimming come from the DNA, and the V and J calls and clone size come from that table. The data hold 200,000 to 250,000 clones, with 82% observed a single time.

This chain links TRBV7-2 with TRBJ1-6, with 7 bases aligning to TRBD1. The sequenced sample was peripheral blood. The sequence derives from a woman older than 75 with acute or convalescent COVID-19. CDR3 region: CASSFGSGGTASPLHF. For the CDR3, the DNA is TGTGCCAGCAGCTTCGGCTCAGGGGGAACGGCCTCACCCCTCCACTTT.